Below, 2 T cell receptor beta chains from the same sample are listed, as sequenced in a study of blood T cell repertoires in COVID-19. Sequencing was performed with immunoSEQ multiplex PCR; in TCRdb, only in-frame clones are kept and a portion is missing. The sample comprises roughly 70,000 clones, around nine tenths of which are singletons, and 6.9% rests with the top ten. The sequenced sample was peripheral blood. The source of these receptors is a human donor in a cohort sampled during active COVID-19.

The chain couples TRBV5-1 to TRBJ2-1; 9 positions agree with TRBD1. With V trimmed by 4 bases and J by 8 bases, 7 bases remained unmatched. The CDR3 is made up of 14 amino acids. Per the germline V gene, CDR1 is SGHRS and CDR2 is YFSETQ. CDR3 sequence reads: CASSGGTGSDEQFF. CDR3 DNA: TGCGCCAGCAGCGGCGGGACAGGGTCGGATGAGCAGTTCTTC. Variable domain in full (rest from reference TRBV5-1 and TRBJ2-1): KAGVTQTPRYLIKTRGQQVTLSCSPISGHRSVSWYQQTPGQGLQFLFEYFSETQRNKGNFPGRFSGRQFSNSRSEMNVSTLELGDSALYLCASSGGTGSDEQFFGPGTRLTVL.

The CDR3: CATSRGGTGPNYGYTF. The CDR3 DNA sequence: TGTGCCACCAGCAGAGGAGGGACAGGGCCCAACTATGGCTACACCTTC. The chain combines TRBV15 with TRBJ1-2, with TRBD1 identical over 9 bases. CDR1 is LNHNV and CDR2 is YYDKDF in the germline V gene (reference sequence). CDR3 length equals 16 residues. The junction had 5 bases not matched to a gene; V was cut back by 1 base and J by 2 bases.